The T cell receptor (beta chain) described here comes from a study of T cells in Graves' hyperthyroidism and ophthalmopathy. Study-level points and caveats: Among clonotypes expanded in thyroid above 0.001, most were also found in blood. Researchers report that a 13 V-J model separated ophthalmopathy from stable hyperthyroidism.

This clonotype was picked up many times. Its antigen is unidentified. Patients aged 18 to 65 had newly diagnosed hyperthyroidism lasting under 2 months. On the basis of clinical symptoms, serum thyroxine and TRAb, thyroid ultrasound and orbital computed tomography, diagnoses were made. Amplification of TCR beta CDR3 regions was performed using RNA transcripts as template. Initially, a first-round RT-PCR of the TCR CDR3 employed the HTBI primer set. In TCRdb, the multiplex PCR reads were re-called with MiXCR into one record per CDR3 protein. The profile shows 350,000 to 500,000 distinct CDR3 sequences, about 13% of them singletons. The TCR was taken from a woman aged 18-30 years with Graves' hyperthyroidism. The sample consisted of blood.

CDR3 region: CASTHRTTPGYMNEQFF. CDR3 nucleotide sequence: TGTGCCAGTACCCATCGAACAACCCCGGGATATATGAATGAGCAGTTCTTC. The rearrangement uses TRBV19 and TRBJ2-1; D possibly corresponds to TRBD2 (5 bases). From germline, CDR1 is LNHDA and CDR2 SQIVND (reference sequence). This CDR3 spans 17 amino acids. V was trimmed by 7 bases and J by 7 bases, leaving 26 bases between them.